Following are 25 T cell receptor beta chains from one sample sequenced in a study of response to subunit inactivated influenza vaccine. TCRdb independently ran MiXCR on the RT-PCR reads; one entry per CDR3 protein. The sample includes around 570,000 distinct CDR3 sequences, roughly 10% of them seen just once. This same sample was also taken into another study, of T cells expressing NK-cell markers. From that second work: TCR beta cDNA was made by 5'RACE template switching with UMIs.

Sequenced material: PBMCs from blood, taken on the day of vaccination. The receptors were gathered from a man aged 50 or older who received an inactivated influenza vaccine.

This clonotype was found many times. The chain uses TRBV19 and TRBJ2-1; 7 bases fit TRBD2. The CDR3 covers 17 residues. With 3 bases clipped from V and 2 bases from J, the junction kept 10 bases outside the gene matches. Germline lookup yields CDR1 LNHDA and CDR2 SQIVND (reference sequence). In DNA, the CDR3 is TGTGCCAGTAGTATCGAAGGAGTGGGGAGGGCCTACAATGAGCAGTTCTTC. It codes for CASSIEGVGRAYNEQFF.

This clonotype was counted ten times or more. The chain joins TRBV12-3 or TRBV12-4 to TRBJ1-6, with 7 bases that match TRBD1. The V segment lost 4 bases and the J segment 7 bases; nucleotides outside the gene matches: 4. The CDR3 sequence is 14 residues long. The CDR3 sequence is CASSYRGGNSPLHF. As DNA, the CDR3 is TGTGCCAGCAGTTACAGGGGTGGGAATTCACCCCTCCACTTT.

The table lists this clonotype with a few counts. The V call is TRBV5-6, the J call TRBJ2-4, with 9 bases fitting TRBD1. The length of the CDR3 is 15 residues. Looked up from germline, CDR1 is SGHDT and CDR2 is YYEEEE. Trimming cost V 4 bases and J 4 bases; bases outside gene matches: 6. The CDR3 sequence: CASSRDRASKNIQYF. The CDR3 DNA sequence: TGTGCCAGCAGCCGGGACAGGGCTTCTAAAAACATTCAGTACTTC.

The chain carries TRBV4-3 and TRBJ1-2, with 8 bases aligning to TRBD1. The ends lost 4 bases at V and 2 bases at J; junction bases unmatched: 3. Germline V gene data show CDR1 as LGHNA and CDR2 as YSLEER. This CDR3 spans 14 amino acids. CDR3 coding DNA: TGCGCCAGCAGCCCGTGGACAGGGAACTATGGCTACACCTTC. Translating gives CASSPWTGNYGYTF.

The rearrangement uses TRBV15 and TRBJ2-1, with 9 positions matching TRBD2. The CDR3 length is 18 residues. J gave up 6 bases and V 3 bases, and 15 bases lay outside the gene matches. From germline, CDR1 is LNHNV and CDR2 YYDKDF (reference sequence). For the CDR3, the DNA is TGTGCCACCAGCAGGTACCCACGGATCCTAGCGGGACCCAATGAGCAGTTCTTC. This encodes CATSRYPRILAGPNEQFF.

Ten or more counts support this clonotype. This chain uses TRBV6-1 with TRBJ2-1, with 8 bases that match TRBD1. With V trimmed by 9 bases and J by 0 bases, 4 bases remained unmatched. From germline, CDR1 is MNHNS and CDR2 SASEGT. The CDR3 has 14 amino acids. CDR3 residues: CASRTGSSYNEQFF. The CDR3 nucleotides are TGTGCCAGTCGGACAGGGAGCTCCTACAATGAGCAGTTCTTC.

For the CDR3, the DNA is TGCGCCAGCAGCCTCGGACAGGGCCAGCAAGAGACCCAGTACTTC. Its translation is CASSLGQGQQETQYF. The chain employs TRBV4-3 and TRBJ2-5, with 8 bases matching TRBD1. The germline CDR1 and CDR2 sequences are LGHNA and YSLEER. J lost 2 bases, V lost 4 bases, and 6 bases had no gene match. The CDR3 contains 15 residues.

As to this clonotype: Because the CDR3's place on the DNA is in doubt, the DNA is left out and the CDR3 is given as listed by TCRdb. The chain recombines TRBV15 with TRBJ2-1; the DNA was not used to check the table's D call, TRBD1. Germline-derived CDR1 and CDR2 are LNHNV and YYDKDF (reference sequence). With termini counted, the CDR3 has 16 amino acids. CDR3 region: CATSAGTGFGGGSRFF.

This clonotype was seen only once. The chain recombines TRBV14 with TRBJ2-3; 13 positions match TRBD2. The V segment lost 3 bases and the J segment 4 bases; nucleotides outside the gene matches: 7. Germline-derived CDR1 and CDR2 are SGHDN and FVKESK. CDR3 size: 17 residues. The CDR3 region has the DNA TGTGCCAGCAGCCATGCAACTAGCGGGAGGGCCCCAGATACGCAGTATTTT. Protein sequence: CASSHATSGRAPDTQYF. Full variable domain (remainder filled in from reference TRBV14 and TRBJ2-3): EAGVTQFPSHSVIEKGQTVTLRCDPISGHDNLYWYRRVMGKEIKFLLHFVKESKQDESGMPNNRFLAERTGGTYSTLKVQPAELEDSGVYFCASSHATSGRAPDTQYFGPGTRLTVL.

This clonotype was detected only a few times. Written as DNA, the CDR3 is TGCAGTGCTAGAGAAGTGAGGCAGACCTACGAGCAGTACTTC. Translated: CSAREVRQTYEQYF. The chain combines TRBV20-1 with TRBJ2-7; D gene uncertain. Germline values: CDR1 DFQATT, CDR2 SNEGSKA (reference sequence). Trimming shortened V by 0 bases and J by 2 bases, and 11 bases separated the two germline ends. The CDR3 totals 14 residues.

At least ten counts were recorded for this clonotype. This chain links TRBV29-1 with TRBJ1-5; D unclear. Germline-derived CDR1 and CDR2 are SQVTM and ANQGSEA. The CDR3 totals 12 residues. Trimming shortened V by 5 bases and J by 9 bases, and 14 bases separated the two germline ends. Written as DNA, the CDR3 is TGCAGCGTTAGCGACGGCACGGGGCCCCAGCATTTT. It translates to CSVSDGTGPQHF.

This clonotype was observed a handful of times. The chain carries TRBV4-2 and TRBJ1-2; tentative D call: TRBD1 (6 bases). Germline lookup yields CDR1 LGHNA and CDR2 YNFKEQ. V dropped 0 bases and J dropped 1 base, with 12 bases sitting between them. The CDR3 is made up of 16 amino acids. CDR3 nucleotide sequence: TGTGCCAGCAGCCAAGAGGACAGAACTATTAACTATGGCTACACCTTC. Translated: CASSQEDRTINYGYTF.

The table lists this clonotype with a few counts. This chain connects TRBV28 to TRBJ2-3; possible D gene TRBD2, 7 bases. This CDR3 is built from 15 residues. V was shortened by 3 bases and J by 2 bases, with 12 bases between the two germline ends. Germline CDR1 MDHEN, CDR2 SYDVKM. The CDR3 region is CASSFGGQNTDTQYF. The CDR3 DNA reads TGTGCCAGCAGTTTCGGGGGGCAGAACACAGATACGCAGTATTTT.

V is TRBV6-2 or TRBV6-3 and J is TRBJ1-5, with D perhaps matching TRBD1 (5 bases). Germline-derived CDR1 and CDR2 are MNHEY and SVGEGT. The V and J ends lost 7 bases and 0 bases respectively, with 10 bases between them. There are 14 residues in the CDR3. The CDR3 is CASTPGDSNQPQHF. CDR3 DNA: TGTGCCAGCACGCCGGGGGATAGCAATCAGCCCCAGCATTTT.

This clonotype appeared many times. The chain uses TRBV7-2 and TRBJ2-7, with D possibly TRBD1 on 6 matching bases. CDR1 SGHTA and CDR2 FQGNSA come from the germline V gene. Trimming stripped 8 bases from V and 5 bases from J, with 10 bases between. The CDR3 totals 11 residues. The CDR3 reads CASSPGDEQYF. CDR3 DNA: TGTGCCAGCTCACCAGGGGACGAGCAGTACTTC.

This clonotype was counted only a few times. J is TRBJ2-7 and V is TRBV10-3, with D uncertain. CDR3 length: 16 residues. The germline CDR1 and CDR2 sequences are ENHRY and SYGVKD. V was shortened by 0 bases and J by 0 bases, with 12 bases between the two germline ends. The CDR3 reads CAISESQAGLSYEQYF. CDR3 in DNA: TGTGCCATCAGTGAGTCGCAGGCAGGCCTCTCCTACGAGCAGTACTTC.

The gene calls are TRBV5-1 and TRBJ2-3, with TRBD1 matching 8 bases. The germline CDR1 and CDR2 sequences are SGHRS and YFSETQ. Unmatched junction bases numbered 9, after V lost 4 bases and J lost 8 bases. There are 14 residues in the CDR3. The CDR3, as DNA: TGCGCCAGCAGCAAGGACAGGGCCCCGGGTACGCAGTATTTT. Translated: CASSKDRAPGTQYF.

V is TRBV11-2 and J is TRBJ2-3; 9 positions match TRBD2. The germline V gene has CDR1 SGHAT and CDR2 FQNNGV. This CDR3 has 17 amino acids. V lost 5 bases to trimming and J lost 7 bases; unmatched junction nucleotides: 16. The chain's CDR3 is CASSRFGGSGGRNTQYF. The CDR3, as DNA: TGTGCCAGCAGCCGGTTTGGGGGTAGCGGGGGTCGCAATACGCAGTATTTT. The full variable domain, in which reference TRBV11-2 and TRBJ2-3 provide the parts outside the CDR3, is EAGVAQSPRYKIIEKRQSVAFWCNPISGHATLYWYQQILGQGPKLLIQFQNNGVVDDSQLPKDRFSAERLKGVDSTLKIQPAKLEDSAVYLCASSRFGGSGGRNTQYFGPGTRLTVL.

This rearrangement joins TRBV5-4 to TRBJ2-1; tentatively, D is TRBD1 (6 bases). The V end lost 6 bases, the J end lost 8 bases, and 21 bases lay between the germline ends. CDR1 is SGHNT, CDR2 YYREEE, per germline (reference sequence). This CDR3 region has 15 residues. CDR3 loop: CASTPVGAGHHEQFF. CDR3 coding DNA: TGTGCCAGCACCCCAGTGGGGGCAGGGCACCATGAGCAGTTCTTC. The whole variable domain, remainder taken from reference TRBV5-4 and TRBJ2-1, is ETGVTQSPTHLIKTRGQQVTLRCSSQSGHNTVSWYQQALGQGPQFIFQYYREEENGRGNFPPRFSGLQFPNYSSELNVNALELDDSALYLCASTPVGAGHHEQFFGPGTRLTVL.

The rearrangement joins TRBV24-1 to TRBJ1-2; D might be TRBD1 (6 bases). The V gene's germline CDR1 is KGHDR and CDR2 SFDVKD. This CDR3 contains 12 residues. Between the trimmed V and J ends, which lost 5 bases and 8 bases, there was a span of 11 bases. CDR3 residues: CATSVDSLGYTF. CDR3 DNA: TGTGCCACCAGTGTGGACAGCCTGGGCTACACCTTC.

The chain uses TRBV28 and TRBJ2-7; unclear D gene. Germline V gives CDR1 MDHEN, CDR2 SYDVKM. CDR3 length: 17 residues. V was shortened by 5 bases and J by 0 bases, with 20 bases between the two germline ends. CDR3 coding DNA: TGTGCCAGCAGTCCTCCTACAGTGAATGTATTCTCCTACGAGCAGTACTTC. This sequence encodes CASSPPTVNVFSYEQYF.

This clonotype was seen more than once but under ten times. V and J are TRBV7-2 and TRBJ2-3, with 9 bases matching TRBD2. Trimming took 1 base from V and 6 from J; bases not matched to a gene: 8. Germline V gene sequence: CDR1 SGHTA, CDR2 FQGNSA. The length of the CDR3 is 16 residues. CDR3 coding DNA: TGTGCCAGCAGCTTAGTTGGCGGGAGGGCGGGGGATACGCAGTATTTT. It is translated as CASSLVGGRAGDTQYF.

This rearrangement joins TRBV12-3 or TRBV12-4 to TRBJ2-1; 13 nucleotides line up with TRBD2. J was trimmed by 7 bases and V by 5 bases; bases with no gene match: 5. The CDR3 loop spans 15 amino acids. CDR3 bases: TGTGCCAGCAGTGTTACTAGCGGGGGGGGAAATGAGCAGTTCTTC. Its translation is CASSVTSGGGNEQFF.

This clonotype was counted ten times or more. The chain combines TRBV7-2 with TRBJ2-2, with 7 bases that match TRBD1. Germline loops: CDR1 SGHTA, CDR2 FQGNSA. This CDR3 is 13 amino acids long. The V gene end was trimmed by 3 bases and the J gene end by 6 bases; junction bases not matched to a gene: 1. CDR3 in amino acids: CASSFTGAGELFF. CDR3 DNA: TGTGCCAGCAGCTTTACAGGGGCCGGGGAGCTGTTTTTT.

J is TRBJ1-5 and V is TRBV3-1; D not resolved. The CDR3 has 14 amino acids. V was clipped by 4 bases and J by 0 bases, with 7 bases between them. The germline V gene has CDR1 LGHDT and CDR2 YNNKEL (reference sequence). The CDR3 reads CASSPIHSNQPQHF. The DNA of the CDR3 is TGTGCCAGCAGCCCCATCCATAGCAATCAGCCCCAGCATTTT.